One sample yielded the 14 T cell receptor beta chains listed below, sequenced in a study of blood T cell repertoires in COVID-19. Clones were read by immunoSEQ multiplex PCR, and TCRdb kept only the in-frame ones, dropping some. The sample lists around 320,000 clones, 90% occurring once. Material for sequencing was PBMCs or T cells enriched from blood (not recorded which). The receptors come from a woman in her twenties or thirties who had been exposed to COVID-19.

This chain uses TRBV19 with TRBJ1-6; TRBD1 matches 7 bases. J lost 0 bases, V lost 7 bases, and 12 bases had no gene match. The CDR3 extends over 18 amino acids. Germline loops: CDR1 LNHDA, CDR2 SQIVND (reference sequence). CDR3 DNA sequence: TGTGCCAGTACTAAGGGACAGCTTTCCAGCTCCTATAATTCACCCCTCCACTTT. It encodes CASTKGQLSSSYNSPLHF.

The rearrangement uses TRBV2 and TRBJ2-3; TRBD2 matches 13 bases. CDR3 length: 16 amino acids. The V gene end was trimmed by 4 bases and the J gene end by 1 base; junction bases not matched to a gene: 2. From germline, CDR1 is SNHLY and CDR2 FYNNEI. Here the CDR3 reads CASSGGLAGGTDTQYF. The CDR3, as DNA: TGTGCCAGCAGTGGCGGACTAGCGGGGGGCACAGATACGCAGTATTTT.

The rearrangement joins TRBV2 to TRBJ1-5; no definite D call. Trimming left V 6 bases short and J 4 bases short, with 22 bases between. Germline values: CDR1 SNHLY, CDR2 FYNNEI. The CDR3 is 17 residues long. The CDR3 sequence is CASSVEGSLSLNQPQHF. DNA for the CDR3: TGTGCCAGCAGCGTCGAGGGCAGTCTGTCCCTGAATCAGCCCCAGCATTTT.

The chain carries TRBV4-1 and TRBJ1-6; D possibly corresponds to TRBD1 (6 bases). Germline V gives CDR1 MGHRA, CDR2 YSYEKL. The CDR3 length is 18 residues. The V end was cut by 1 base, the J end by 8 bases, with 21 bases between. The CDR3 protein is CASSQVRPNREGYSPLHF. The DNA for the CDR3 is TGCGCCAGCAGCCAAGTTAGGCCTAACAGGGAGGGCTATTCACCCCTCCACTTT.

This clone was detected only once. The chain recombines TRBV27 with TRBJ1-6; possible D gene TRBD1, 5 bases. CDR3 length equals 14 residues. V shed 0 bases and J shed 10 bases, with 10 bases lying between them. Germline-derived CDR1 and CDR2 are MNHEY and SMNVEV (reference sequence). The CDR3 sequence: CASSLSREGSPLHF. CDR3 in DNA: TGTGCCAGCAGTTTATCCAGGGAAGGATCACCCCTCCACTTT.

The rearrangement links TRBV4-1 to TRBJ2-5; D perhaps matches TRBD1 (5 bases). Germline V gives CDR1 MGHRA, CDR2 YSYEKL. The CDR3 loop spans 14 amino acids. V was trimmed by 1 base and J by 5 bases, leaving 11 bases between them. The CDR3 DNA reads TGCGCCAGCAGCCAAGTAGCCAGGGTCGAGACCCAGTACTTC. It is translated as CASSQVARVETQYF.

The V gene is TRBV3-1 (or the pseudogene TRBV3-2), the J gene TRBJ2-5; no firm D call. The CDR3 totals 13 residues. Germline assignment: CDR1 LGHDT and CDR2 YNNKEL (reference sequence). V was shortened by 3 bases and J by 3 bases, with 8 bases between the two germline ends. The CDR3 protein is CASSHRREETQYF. The CDR3 nucleotides read TGTGCCAGCAGCCACCGACGGGAAGAGACCCAGTACTTC.

The J gene is TRBJ1-2, the V gene TRBV5-1; D gene uncertain. The CDR3 runs to 16 residues. Germline lookup yields CDR1 SGHRS and CDR2 YFSETQ. V was shortened by 3 bases and J by 5 bases, with 20 bases between the two germline ends. The CDR3 bases are TGCGCCAGCAGCTCCTACCCTACGGAGCCGGGATATGGCTACACCTTC. This translates into CASSSYPTEPGYGYTF.

The sample holds a few counts of this clone. J is TRBJ2-1 and V is TRBV5-1; 12 bases map to TRBD2. Germline V gene sequence: CDR1 SGHRS, CDR2 YFSETQ. The CDR3 is 17 amino acids. Trimming cost V 6 bases and J 5 bases; bases outside gene matches: 12. CDR3 region: CASIPTWGLAGNNEQFF. CDR3 coding DNA: TGCGCCAGCATTCCAACCTGGGGACTAGCGGGTAACAATGAGCAGTTCTTC. The complete variable domain, with remaining parts taken from reference TRBV5-1 and TRBJ2-1, reads KAGVTQTPRYLIKTRGQQVTLSCSPISGHRSVSWYQQTPGQGLQFLFEYFSETQRNKGNFPGRFSGRQFSNSRSEMNVSTLELGDSALYLCASIPTWGLAGNNEQFFGPGTRLTVL.

The rearrangement links TRBV18 to TRBJ2-2; TRBD1 matches 9 bases. Germline lookup yields CDR1 KGHSH and CDR2 LQKENI. This CDR3 is built from 16 residues. V shed 5 bases, J shed 2 bases, and the junction held 6 bases outside the gene matches. CDR3 bases: TGTGCCAGCTCAGAAATGACAGGGGGAAACACCGGGGAGCTGTTTTTT. The encoded protein is CASSEMTGGNTGELFF.

This chain uses TRBV6-5 with TRBJ2-5; weak D call: TRBD1 (5 bases). The CDR3 extends over 14 amino acids. CDR1 MNHEY and CDR2 SVGAGI come from the germline V gene. Deletions cut 9 bases from V and 2 bases from J, with 16 bases between. CDR3 nucleotides: TGTGCCAGTTCCGCGCTCAGGACACAAGAGACCCAGTACTTC. Protein sequence: CASSALRTQETQYF.

CDR3 protein: CASSVHPGQGNEKLFF. In DNA form, the CDR3 reads TGTGCCAGCAGTGTTCATCCGGGACAGGGTAATGAAAAACTGTTTTTT. The chain is built from TRBV25-1 and TRBJ1-4; TRBD1 matches at 9 bases. CDR3 length equals 16 residues. The germline V gene encodes CDR1 MGHDK and CDR2 SYGVNS. Trimming cost V 4 bases and J 4 bases; bases outside gene matches: 7.

The chain carries TRBV19 and TRBJ2-7, with 12 bases identical to TRBD2. V trimming: 5 bases; J trimming: 2 bases; junction bases outside the gene matches: 7. Germline V lookup: CDR1 LNHDA, CDR2 SQIVND (reference sequence). The CDR3 has 16 amino acids. This CDR3 reads CASSSRLAGETYEQYF. CDR3 coding DNA: TGTGCCAGTAGTTCCCGACTAGCGGGGGAGACCTACGAGCAGTACTTC.

The sample holds a few counts of this clone. Written as DNA, the CDR3 is TGTGCCACCAGTGATTTAACCGGCGAGCAGTACTTC. Translating it yields CATSDLTGEQYF. The rearrangement joins TRBV24-1 to TRBJ2-7; D unclear. The CDR3 has 12 amino acids. V shed 1 base and J shed 6 bases, with 6 bases lying between them. From germline, CDR1 is KGHDR and CDR2 SFDVKD.